This T cell receptor (beta chain) was retrieved from a study of T cells after yellow fever vaccination. This CDR3 is 17 amino acids long. Germline V CDR1 and CDR2: SGHNT, YYREEE (reference sequence). V lost 0 bases and J lost 6; bases outside the gene matches: 10. From the 5' RACE reads, TCRdb called clonotypes with MiXCR, one entry per CDR3 protein. Altogether fewer than 350,000 distinct CDR3 sequences are present, roughly 4% being singletons, with the ten largest covering around 22%. The sample in question was PBMCs, obtained on the day of the yellow fever booster vaccination. The chain has TRBV5-4 and TRBJ2-2; 8 bases fit TRBD2. The sequence came from a man aged 18 to 29 who received the YFV17D yellow fever vaccine. The CDR3 DNA sequence: TGTGCCAGCAGCTTGGTGGAGGGGACTAGTGTGCCCGGGGAGCTGTTTTTT. It is translated as CASSLVEGTSVPGELFF. Looking up the rest from reference TRBV5-4 and TRBJ2-2 gives the full variable domain: ETGVTQSPTHLIKTRGQQVTLRCSSQSGHNTVSWYQQALGQGPQFIFQYYREEENGRGNFPPRFSGLQFPNYSSELNVNALELDDSALYLCASSLVEGTSVPGELFFGEGSRLTVL.